This paragraph covers one T cell receptor beta chain sequence. Other DNA sequences in the same sample also yield this CDR3. This CDR3 comprises 14 residues. Trimming took off 2 bases at V and 0 bases at J, with 6 bases between the two ends. The V gene's germline CDR1 is SEHNR and CDR2 FQNEAQ (reference sequence). The protocol was immunoSEQ multiplex PCR, while the TCRdb copy is restricted to in-frame clones and leaves out a portion. The sample holds just over 75,000 clones; less than 90% are singletons and the top ten take about 5%. This sample is part of a study of blood T cell repertoires in COVID-19.

This clonotype was sampled from a man in his 60s with active or convalescent COVID-19. The chain combines TRBV7-9 with TRBJ2-3; possibly TRBD1 for D (5 bases). Sequenced sample: peripheral blood. The CDR3, as DNA: TGTGCCAGCAGCTTACAGGGTAGCACAGATACGCAGTATTTT. This translates into CASSLQGSTDTQYF.